This T cell receptor beta chain is drawn from a study of CD8 T cells in Susac syndrome. The table lists this clonotype with a count of one. V lost 1 base, J lost 0 bases, and 7 bases lay in between. The CDR3 contains 15 residues. Germline CDR1 reads SEHNR; CDR2 reads FQNEAQ (reference sequence). Roughly 0.5 to 1 ug RNA was reverse transcribed with random hexamers. Each CDR3 protein gets one entry after TCRdb re-called the immunoSEQ multiplex PCR reads with MiXCR. This sample has about 52,000 distinct CDR3 sequences, with around 93% found just once. V and J are TRBV7-9 and TRBJ1-5; D gene uncertain. The clonotype originates from a human donor with multiple sclerosis. The material sequenced was CD8+ T cells from PBMCs. This CDR3 reads CASSLVGGSNQPQHF. The CDR3 DNA is TGTGCCAGCAGCTTAGTGGGCGGTAGCAATCAGCCCCAGCATTTT.